This is a list of T cell receptor beta chains from one sample in a study of T cells after yellow fever vaccination. From the 5' RACE reads, TCRdb called clonotypes with MiXCR, one entry per CDR3 protein. The table includes 300,000 or so distinct CDR3 sequences, about an eighth detected once. The input for sequencing was CD4+ T cells sorted from PBMCs, taken 45 days after the yellow fever booster vaccination. These receptors were collected from a man in his thirties or forties who received the YFV17D yellow fever vaccine. Both conserved end residues are part of each CDR3. Each record gives: D gene, J gene, clone size, V gene, CDR3 protein, CDR3 DNA. D genes are given only for firm matches. A row's size may be missing; if present it is once, few, many or a size class.

TRBD2	TRBJ2-1	few	TRBV20-1	CSARGGLAGAHYNEQFF	TGCAGTGCTAGAGGCGGACTAGCGGGAGCGCATTACAATGAGCAGTTCTTC
NA	TRBJ2-7	once	TRBV29-1	CSVEDPGRGEYEQYF	TGCAGCGTTGAAGATCCGGGCAGGGGGGAATACGAGCAGTACTTC
NA	TRBJ1-1	many	TRBV4-3	CASSQDEWGPEAFF	TGCGCCAGCAGCCAAGATGAGTGGGGGCCGGAAGCTTTCTTT
TRBD2	TRBJ2-1	NA	TRBV18	CASSPEGLAGVEQFF	TGTGCCAGCTCACCGGAGGGACTAGCGGGAGTGGAGCAGTTCTTC
NA	TRBJ2-5	few	TRBV5-1	CASDPGSRRETQYF	TGCGCCAGCGACCCGGGGTCCCGGAGGGAGACCCAGTACTTC
NA	TRBJ2-4	many	TRBV11-2	CASSPGEAENIQYF	TGTGCCAGCAGCCCCGGTGAAGCGGAGAACATTCAGTACTTC
NA	TRBJ1-5	few	TRBV7-8	CASSSRGNSNQPQHF	TGTGCCAGCAGCTCCCGAGGCAATAGCAATCAGCCCCAGCATTTT
TRBD2	TRBJ2-3	NA	TRBV7-9	CASSFGLAPNTDTQYF	TGTGCCAGCAGCTTTGGACTAGCGCCAAACACAGATACGCAGTATTTT
NA	TRBJ2-3	once	TRBV20-1	CSAQVGGTDTQYF	TGCAGTGCCCAGGTGGGGGGTACAGATACGCAGTATTTT
TRBD2	TRBJ2-1	NA	TRBV7-9	CASSPSGKYNEQFF	TGTGCCAGCAGTCCTAGCGGGAAATACAATGAGCAGTTCTTC
NA	TRBJ2-1	many	TRBV7-3	CASSLSPRGEQFF	TGTGCCAGCAGCTTAAGCCCCCGTGGTGAGCAGTTCTTC
NA	TRBJ2-7	NA	TRBV7-8	CASSKGEQWAYEQYF	TGTGCCAGCAGCAAAGGGGAACAGTGGGCCTACGAGCAGTACTTC
TRBD2	TRBJ2-3	few	TRBV5-1	CASSAAYGAIGRDTQYF	TGCGCCAGCAGCGCGGCCTATGGGGCGATCGGGAGGGATACGCAGTATTTT
NA	TRBJ2-1	once	TRBV4-3	CASSQDGGRVNEQFF	TGCGCCAGCAGCCAAGATGGGGGACGGGTCAATGAGCAGTTCTTC
NA	TRBJ2-5	many	TRBV7-2	CASSLGTQSETQYF	TGTGCCAGCAGCTTGGGGACACAGTCAGAGACCCAGTACTTC
NA	TRBJ2-7	few	TRBV12-3/TRBV12-4	CASSNGNAYEQYF	TGTGCCAGCAGTAACGGTAACGCGTACGAGCAGTACTTC
NA	TRBJ1-1	NA	TRBV20-1	CSARDFRSDTEAFF	TGCAGTGCTAGAGATTTTAGGTCGGACACTGAAGCTTTCTTT
TRBD1	TRBJ2-3	NA	TRBV10-2	CASDRDGTDTQYF	TGCGCCAGCGACAGGGACGGCACAGATACGCAGTATTTT
NA	TRBJ2-2	NA	TRBV4-2	CASSQGSDGELFF	TGTGCCAGCAGCCAAGGGTCGGACGGGGAGCTGTTTTTT
TRBD1	TRBJ2-4	few	TRBV7-2	CASTGQDVIQYF	TGTGCCAGCACCGGACAGGACGTCATTCAGTACTTC
TRBD2	TRBJ2-5	many	TRBV20-1	CSARDRTGGETQYF	TGCAGTGCTAGAGATCGGACGGGAGGGGAGACCCAGTACTTC
NA	TRBJ1-5	few	TRBV28	CASSWSSNQPQHF	TGTGCCAGCAGTTGGAGCAGCAATCAGCCCCAGCATTTT
NA	TRBJ2-7	NA	TRBV7-2	CASSLSTGWQQYF	TGTGCCAGCAGCTTATCCACAGGCTGGCAGCAGTACTTC
NA	TRBJ2-2	few	TRBV27	CASSSGGRAGELFF	TGTGCCAGCAGTTCGGGGGGCCGGGCCGGGGAGCTGTTTTTT
TRBD1	TRBJ2-1	few	TRBV7-9	CASSPQGADNEQFF	TGTGCCAGCAGCCCTCAGGGGGCCGACAATGAGCAGTTCTTC
NA	TRBJ2-1	few	TRBV5-1	CASSLETAEQFF	TGCGCCAGCAGCTTGGAAACGGCTGAGCAGTTCTTC
NA	TRBJ2-7	few	TRBV27	CASSPDREAYEQYF	TGTGCCAGCAGCCCCGACAGGGAGGCCTACGAGCAGTACTTC
TRBD1	TRBJ1-1	NA	TRBV6-2/TRBV6-3	CASRETGGTEAFF	TGTGCCAGCAGGGAGACAGGGGGCACTGAAGCTTTCTTT
NA	TRBJ2-4	few	TRBV25-1	CASSERGRVGTKNIQYF	TGTGCCAGCAGTGAACGGGGCAGGGTAGGAACCAAAAACATTCAGTACTTC
NA	TRBJ2-1	NA	TRBV5-1	CASSLAQNSYNEQFF	TGCGCCAGCAGCTTAGCACAGAACTCCTACAATGAGCAGTTCTTC
NA	TRBJ2-7	few	TRBV21-1	CASSSGGTNYEQYF	TGTGCCAGCAGCTCCGGGGGGACCAACTACGAGCAGTACTTC
NA	TRBJ2-3	few	TRBV20-1	CSARGDAEDTQYF	TGCAGTGCTAGAGGGGACGCCGAAGATACGCAGTATTTT
NA	TRBJ1-5	NA	TRBV5-6	CASSSGNQPQHF	TGTGCCAGCTCTTCAGGGAATCAGCCCCAGCATTTT
NA	TRBJ1-2	few	TRBV7-9	CASSLAGQGRYGYTF	TGTGCCAGCAGCTTAGCGGGCCAGGGTAGATACGGCTACACCTTC
TRBD2	TRBJ2-1	NA	TRBV11-2	CASSLLASGLNEQFF	TGTGCCAGCAGCTTACTGGCTAGCGGATTGAATGAGCAGTTCTTC
TRBD2	TRBJ2-5	few	TRBV4-2	CASSQDGLAGELSGETQYF	TGTGCCAGCAGCCAAGATGGACTAGCGGGAGAACTGAGCGGAGAGACCCAGTACTTC
NA	TRBJ1-1	NA	TRBV7-9	CASSLAGENTEAFF	TGTGCCAGCAGCTTAGCGGGGGAGAACACTGAAGCTTTCTTT
NA	TRBJ1-6	few	TRBV7-8	CASSLEHSRSPLHF	TGTGCCAGCAGCTTAGAACACTCCAGGTCACCCCTCCACTTT
NA	TRBJ2-5	few	TRBV7-2	CASSLIGTTIETQYF	TGTGCCAGCAGCTTAATTGGGACAACGATAGAGACCCAGTACTTC
TRBD2	TRBJ2-3	many	TRBV7-2	CASSLAGGGDTQYF	TGTGCCAGCAGCTTAGCGGGGGGGGGAGATACGCAGTATTTT
NA	TRBJ1-5	few	TRBV19	CAIQGRKGPQHF	TGTGCCATCCAAGGAAGGAAAGGGCCCCAGCATTTT
NA	TRBJ2-7	few	TRBV15	CATSRDWAGRHEQYF	TGTGCCACCAGCAGAGATTGGGCAGGGCGACACGAGCAGTACTTC
NA	TRBJ2-5	many	TRBV29-1	CSVARSFGVQYF	TGCAGCGTTGCGCGGAGTTTTGGTGTCCAGTACTTC
NA	TRBJ2-1	NA	TRBV18	CASSPGRGSYNEQFF	TGTGCCAGCTCACCGGGGCGAGGATCCTACAATGAGCAGTTCTTC
TRBD2	TRBJ2-1	NA	TRBV20-1	CSARGRLAGGSHEQFF	TGCAGTGCTAGAGGCAGACTAGCGGGAGGCTCCCATGAGCAGTTCTTC
NA	TRBJ2-7	few	TRBV7-2	CASSLYKGGTARYEQYF	TGTGCCAGCAGCCTCTACAAGGGGGGGACTGCCCGTTACGAGCAGTACTTC
NA	TRBJ2-3	NA	TRBV7-2	CASISASRRAGADTQYF	TGTGCCAGCATCTCCGCTAGTAGGAGGGCCGGCGCAGATACGCAGTATTTT
NA	TRBJ1-1	few	TRBV7-3	CASSAGPPGATSEAFF	TGTGCCAGCAGCGCGGGACCTCCGGGGGCGACTTCTGAAGCTTTCTTT
NA	TRBJ2-7	few	TRBV20-1	CSARRDSSYEQYF	TGCAGTGCTAGAAGGGACTCCTCCTACGAGCAGTACTTC
NA	TRBJ1-1	few	TRBV7-2	CASSFLPTAEAFF	TGTGCCAGCAGCTTTCTCCCCACAGCTGAAGCTTTCTTT
NA	TRBJ2-3	few	TRBV7-9	CASSLAVRTDTQYF	TGTGCCAGCAGCTTAGCAGTGCGCACAGATACGCAGTATTTT
NA	TRBJ2-4	NA	TRBV6-5	CASSYSITGLAKNIQYF	TGTGCCAGCAGTTACTCGATAACAGGGCTAGCCAAAAACATTCAGTACTTC
TRBD1	TRBJ2-1	few	TRBV7-2	CASTIGGRGYNEQFF	TGTGCCAGCACAATAGGGGGCAGGGGCTACAATGAGCAGTTCTTC
NA	TRBJ2-3	NA	TRBV6-1	CASSEIGTDTQYF	TGTGCCAGCAGTGAAATAGGGACAGATACGCAGTATTTT